The next 17 T cell receptor beta chains were all read from a single sample in a study of blood T cells in healthy people across ages. Using a J-beta primer mix together with a sample-barcoded 5' primer, a second PCR was run for about 6 to 11 cycles. Using its own MiXCR run on the 5' RACE reads, TCRdb lists one record per CDR3 protein. The table lists under 800,000 distinct CDR3 sequences, 40% to 45% of them singletons, with roughly 19% in the top ten. The specimen was blood. These TCRs come from a woman aged 55-70 years in good health.

The table lists this clonotype with a few counts. V and J are TRBV18 and TRBJ2-5; the match to TRBD1 covers 9 bases. CDR3 size: 14 residues. From germline, CDR1 is KGHSH and CDR2 LQKENI. V dropped 6 bases and J dropped 4; count of bases not matched to a gene: 6. For the CDR3, the DNA is TGTGCCAGCTCCATTACAGGGGGCGTAGAGACCCAGTACTTC. It codes for CASSITGGVETQYF.

This clonotype was seen a few times. V and J are TRBV4-2 and TRBJ2-5; D not resolved. The DNA end favors TRBJ2-1, so the J call may be wrong. Germline V lookup: CDR1 LGHNA, CDR2 YNFKEQ. The CDR3 covers 14 residues. In DNA form, the CDR3 reads TGTGCCAGCAGCCTTAACCTGTACCAAGAGACCCAGTTCTTC. The encoded protein is CASSLNLYQETQFF.

This chain connects TRBV6-2 or TRBV6-3 to TRBJ2-1; D is undetermined. V gave up 3 bases and J gave up 10 bases, with 10 bases separating them. CDR1 and CDR2 from the germline V gene are MNHEY and SVGEGT. This CDR3 contains 12 residues. The CDR3 nucleotides read TGTGCCAGCAGTTATACCCCCCCGGAGCAGTTCTTC. Translated, it gives CASSYTPPEQFF.

The chain is built from TRBV7-2 and TRBJ2-7; 10 bases agree with TRBD2. Germline CDR1 is SGHTA and CDR2 is FQGNSA. This CDR3 has 15 amino acids. After removal of 4 bases from V and 6 bases from J, the junction contained 9 bases not matched to a gene. The chain's CDR3 is CASSSSGGALSEQYF. CDR3 in DNA: TGTGCCAGCAGCTCGAGCGGGGGGGCTCTTAGCGAGCAGTACTTC.

The gene calls are TRBV20-1 and TRBJ2-5; TRBD2 might be the D (5 bases). Matching the DNA end better, TRBJ2-7 makes the J call doubtful. The CDR3 is 13 amino acids. Looked up from germline, CDR1 is DFQATT and CDR2 is SNEGSKA (reference sequence). The CDR3 nucleotides read TGCAGTGCTAGAGTTCCGGGGTCCTACGAGCAGTACTTC. Encoded protein: CSARVPGSYEQYF.

This rearrangement joins TRBV4-2 to TRBJ2-1; TRBD2 agrees at 15 bases. V lost 3 bases and J lost 5; bases outside the gene matches: 5. This CDR3 has 17 amino acids. Germline-derived CDR1 and CDR2 are LGHNA and YNFKEQ. In DNA, the CDR3 is TGTGCCAGCAGCCATTTGGGACTAGCGGGGGGAGACAATGAGCAGTTCTTC. Translated, it gives CASSHLGLAGGDNEQFF.

This clonotype was counted between two and nine times. The V gene is TRBV6-2 or TRBV6-3, the J gene TRBJ1-5, with D hard to call. Germline V gives CDR1 MNHEY, CDR2 SVGEGT. There are 12 residues in the CDR3. V was trimmed by 5 bases and J by 5 bases, leaving 7 bases between them. Here the CDR3 reads CASSGYDQPQHF. CDR3 bases: TGTGCCAGCAGTGGGTACGATCAGCCCCAGCATTTT.

CDR3 coding DNA: TGTGCCAGCAGCGTAGGGAGAGGGAGGGCCTGCCCCACAGATACGCAGTATTTT. It translates to CASSVGRGRACPTDTQYF. This chain links TRBV9 with TRBJ2-3; 7 positions match TRBD2. CDR1 and CDR2 (germline): SGDLS, YYNGEE. This CDR3 has 18 residues. J was trimmed by 2 bases and V by 0 bases; bases with no gene match: 12. Drawing the rest from reference TRBV9 and TRBJ2-3, the complete variable domain is DSGVTQTPKHLITATGQRVTLRCSPRSGDLSVYWYQQSLDQGLQFLIQYYNGEERAKGNILERFSAQQFPDLHSELNLSSLELGDSALYFCASSVGRGRACPTDTQYFGPGTRLTVL.

A remark on this clonotype: One base away lies a much larger clone, so this may be a sequencing read error. The V and J genes are TRBV12-3 or TRBV12-4 and TRBJ2-5; D call uncertain. The end of the DNA aligns better with TRBJ2-1, so the J call may be wrong. This CDR3 comprises 15 residues. The CDR3 coding sequence is TGTGCCAGCAGTTTGAGTATCCAGCCCCAAGAGACCCAGTTCTTC. Its translation: CASSLSIQPQETQFF.

The CDR3 protein is CASRPTGANSPLHF. CDR3 bases: TGTGCCAGCAGGCCGACAGGGGCAAATTCACCCCTCCACTTT. The chain has TRBV27 and TRBJ1-6, with 8 bases lining up with TRBD1. CDR1 is MNHEY and CDR2 is SMNVEV in the germline V gene (reference sequence). The V segment lost 6 bases and the J segment 7 bases; nucleotides outside the gene matches: 5. The length of the CDR3 is 14 residues.

In nucleotides, the CDR3 is TGTGCCAGCAGCTTAGATAGGACTAGCGGTTTCACCGGGGAGCTGTTTTTT. Protein: CASSLDRTSGFTGELFF. V and J are TRBV7-2 and TRBJ2-2; 10 nucleotides line up with TRBD2. Germline CDR1 is SGHTA and CDR2 is FQGNSA. This CDR3 comprises 17 residues. The V gene end was trimmed by 1 base and the J gene end by 4 bases; junction bases not matched to a gene: 6.

This clonotype was counted many times. J is TRBJ1-2 and V is TRBV24-1, with TRBD1 matching over 7 bases. Germline V gene sequence: CDR1 KGHDR, CDR2 SFDVKD. The CDR3 runs to 15 residues. V lost 4 bases, J lost 5 bases, and 9 bases stayed unmatched. The CDR3 protein is CATSESGTEGYGYTF. The CDR3 nucleotides read TGTGCCACCAGTGAGTCCGGGACAGAGGGATATGGCTACACCTTC.

The V and J genes are TRBV5-6 and TRBJ1-4; TRBD1 is a possible D gene (5 bases). The germline V and J ends were trimmed by 4 bases and 8 bases, with 15 bases remaining between them. From germline, CDR1 is SGHDT and CDR2 YYEEEE. The CDR3 length is 14 residues. As DNA, the CDR3 is TGTGCCAGCAGCCGACGGGGCCTGGGGGAAAAACTGTTTTTT. Its protein product is CASSRRGLGEKLFF. Combining the CDR3 with reference TRBV5-6 and TRBJ1-4 gives the whole variable domain DAGVTQSPTHLIKTRGQQVTLRCSPKSGHDTVSWYQQALGQGPQFIFQYYEEEERQRGNFPDRFSGHQFPNYSSELNVNALLLGDSALYLCASSRRGLGEKLFFGSGTQLSVL.

The rearrangement uses TRBV7-9 and TRBJ2-1; TRBD2 agrees at 8 bases. V lost 10 bases and J lost 4; bases outside the gene matches: 15. Germline lookup yields CDR1 SEHNR and CDR2 FQNEAQ (reference sequence). This CDR3 spans 16 amino acids. The CDR3 DNA reads TGTGCCACCCCCCAGTTTGGGACTAGTCCTTACAATGAGCAGTTCTTC. Translation: CATPQFGTSPYNEQFF.

This chain links TRBV5-1 with TRBJ1-4, with 7 bases matching TRBD1. Germline V gives CDR1 SGHRS, CDR2 YFSETQ. CDR3 length: 14 amino acids. V lost 6 bases to trimming and J lost 5 bases; unmatched junction nucleotides: 7. The CDR3 region has the DNA TGCGCCAGCAACCGCGGAGGGGGCAATGAAAAACTGTTTTTT. Translation gives CASNRGGGNEKLFF.

This sequence joins TRBV30 and TRBJ2-1; D is perhaps TRBD1 (6 bases). The ends were cut back, 3 bases at V and 8 bases at J, with 11 bases in the middle. From germline, CDR1 is GTSNPN and CDR2 SVGIG (reference sequence). There are 12 residues in the CDR3. CDR3 loop: CAWSEQGHEQFF. The CDR3 coding sequence is TGTGCCTGGAGCGAACAGGGACATGAGCAGTTCTTC.

This clonotype was counted only a few times. This chain uses TRBV20-1 with TRBJ2-1; D is tentatively TRBD1 or TRBD2 (5 bases each). V was clipped by 7 bases and J by 4 bases, with 20 bases between them. The CDR3 has 15 amino acids. Germline V gives CDR1 DFQATT, CDR2 SNEGSKA (reference sequence). DNA of the CDR3: TGCAGTGTCATTGGGGGACGAGGGATTTACAATGAGCAGTTCTTC. It translates to CSVIGGRGIYNEQFF.